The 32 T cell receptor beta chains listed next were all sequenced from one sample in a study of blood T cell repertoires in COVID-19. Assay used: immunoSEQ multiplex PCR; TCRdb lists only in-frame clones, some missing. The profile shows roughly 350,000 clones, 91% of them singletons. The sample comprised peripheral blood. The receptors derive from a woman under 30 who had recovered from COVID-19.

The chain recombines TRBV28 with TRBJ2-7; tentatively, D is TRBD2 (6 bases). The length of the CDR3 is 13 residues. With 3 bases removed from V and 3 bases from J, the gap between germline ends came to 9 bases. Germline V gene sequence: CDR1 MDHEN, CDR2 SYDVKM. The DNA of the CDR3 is TGTGCCAGCAGTTTGGGGGGATTCTACGAGCAGTACGTC. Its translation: CASSLGGFYEQYV.

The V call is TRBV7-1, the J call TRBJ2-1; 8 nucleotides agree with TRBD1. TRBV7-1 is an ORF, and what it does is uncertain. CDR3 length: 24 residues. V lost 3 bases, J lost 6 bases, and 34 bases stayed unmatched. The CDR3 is CASSSGRDRRQGLPYLPLGNEQFF. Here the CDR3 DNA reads TGTGCCAGCAGCTCCGGAAGGGACAGGAGGCAAGGACTACCCTATCTCCCTCTGGGCAATGAGCAGTTCTTC.

CDR3 nucleotides: TGTGCCAGCAGCCCAGGACAGGGGGCGAGCTATGGCTACACCTTC. Its translation is CASSPGQGASYGYTF. The gene calls are TRBV7-2 and TRBJ1-2; 11 positions agree with TRBD1. Germline CDR1 is SGHTA and CDR2 is FQGNSA. This CDR3 is 15 amino acids long. Unmatched junction bases numbered 6, after V lost 5 bases and J lost 4 bases.

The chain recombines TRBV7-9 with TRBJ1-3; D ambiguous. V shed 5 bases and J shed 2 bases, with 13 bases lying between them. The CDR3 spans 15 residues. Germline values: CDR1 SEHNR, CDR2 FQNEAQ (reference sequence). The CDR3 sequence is CASSPRGIAGNTIYF. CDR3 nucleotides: TGTGCCAGCAGCCCCCGGGGAATCGCTGGAAACACCATATATTTT.

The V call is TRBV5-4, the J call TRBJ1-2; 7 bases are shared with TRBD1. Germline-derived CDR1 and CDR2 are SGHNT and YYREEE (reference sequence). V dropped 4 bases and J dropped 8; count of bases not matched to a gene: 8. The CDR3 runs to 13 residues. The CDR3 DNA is TGTGCCAGCAGCGCCACAGGGGTCGAAGGCTACACCTTC. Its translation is CASSATGVEGYTF.

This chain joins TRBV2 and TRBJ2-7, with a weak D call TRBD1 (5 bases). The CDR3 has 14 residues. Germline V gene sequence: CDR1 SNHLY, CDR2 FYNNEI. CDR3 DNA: TGTGCCAGCAGTCAAGCCAGGGAACCCTACGAGCAGTACGTC. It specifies CASSQAREPYEQYV.

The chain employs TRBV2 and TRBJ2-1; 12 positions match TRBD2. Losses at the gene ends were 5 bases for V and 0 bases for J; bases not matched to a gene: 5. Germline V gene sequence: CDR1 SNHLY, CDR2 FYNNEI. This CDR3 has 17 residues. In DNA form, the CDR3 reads TGTGCCAGCAGTACAGGACTAGCGGGAAGCTCCTACAATGAGCAGTTCTTC. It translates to CASSTGLAGSSYNEQFF.

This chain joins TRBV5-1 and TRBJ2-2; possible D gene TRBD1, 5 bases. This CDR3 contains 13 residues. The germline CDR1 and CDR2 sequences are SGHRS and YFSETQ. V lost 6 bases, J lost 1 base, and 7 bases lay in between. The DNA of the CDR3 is TGCGCCAGCACAGGACAGAACACCGGGGAGCTGTTTTTT. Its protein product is CASTGQNTGELFF.

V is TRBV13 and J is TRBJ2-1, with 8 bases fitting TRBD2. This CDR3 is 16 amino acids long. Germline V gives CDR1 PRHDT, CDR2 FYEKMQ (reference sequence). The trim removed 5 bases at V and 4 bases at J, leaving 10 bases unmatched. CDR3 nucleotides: TGTGCCAGCAGCACTGAAGCGGGAGCCAGGTACAATGAGCAGTTCTTC. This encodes CASSTEAGARYNEQFF.

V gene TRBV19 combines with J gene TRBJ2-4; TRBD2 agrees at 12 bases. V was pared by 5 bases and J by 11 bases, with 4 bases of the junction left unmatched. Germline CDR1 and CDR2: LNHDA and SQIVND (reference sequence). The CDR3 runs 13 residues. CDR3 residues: CASSLTSGSVQYF. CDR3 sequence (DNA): TGTGCCAGTAGTCTGACTAGCGGGAGTGTTCAGTACTTC.

The CDR3 region is CASRTGQGIETQYF. As DNA, the CDR3 is TGTGCCAGCAGGACGGGTCAGGGTATAGAGACCCAGTACTTC. This rearrangement joins TRBV2 to TRBJ2-5; D perhaps matches TRBD1 (5 bases). This CDR3 contains 14 residues. V shed 6 bases and J shed 4 bases, with 15 bases lying between them. From germline, CDR1 is SNHLY and CDR2 FYNNEI.

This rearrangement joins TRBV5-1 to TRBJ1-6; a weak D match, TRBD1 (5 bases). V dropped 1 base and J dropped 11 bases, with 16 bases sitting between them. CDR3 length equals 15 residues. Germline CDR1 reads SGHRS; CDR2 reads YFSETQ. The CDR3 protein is CASSLMGREGTPLHF. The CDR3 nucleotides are TGCGCCAGCAGCTTGATGGGTCGGGAGGGGACACCCCTCCACTTT.

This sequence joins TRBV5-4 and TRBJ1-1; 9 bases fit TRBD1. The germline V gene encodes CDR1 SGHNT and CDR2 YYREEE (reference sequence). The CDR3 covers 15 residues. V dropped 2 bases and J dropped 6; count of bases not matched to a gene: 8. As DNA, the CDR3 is TGTGCCAGCAGCTTTAATAGGGGACAGGGCGCTGAAGCTTTCTTT. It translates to CASSFNRGQGAEAFF.

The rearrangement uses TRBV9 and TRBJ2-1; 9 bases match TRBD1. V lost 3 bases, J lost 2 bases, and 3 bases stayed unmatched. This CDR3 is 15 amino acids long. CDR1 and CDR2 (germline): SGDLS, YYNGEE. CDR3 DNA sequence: TGTGCCAGCAGCGGGACAGGGGACCCCTACAATGAGCAGTTCTTC. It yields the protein CASSGTGDPYNEQFF.

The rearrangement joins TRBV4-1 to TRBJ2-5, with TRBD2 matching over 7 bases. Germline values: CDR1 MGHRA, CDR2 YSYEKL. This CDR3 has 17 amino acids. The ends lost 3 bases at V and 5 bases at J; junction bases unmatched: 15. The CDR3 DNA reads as TGCGCCAGCAGCCAGCTATGGGCGGGAGAAACCGGGGAGACCCAGTACTTC. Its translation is CASSQLWAGETGETQYF.

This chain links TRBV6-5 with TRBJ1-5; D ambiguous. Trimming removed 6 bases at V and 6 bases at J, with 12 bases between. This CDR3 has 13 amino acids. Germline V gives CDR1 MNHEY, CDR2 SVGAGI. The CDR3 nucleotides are TGTGCCAGCAGAGTGAGGGCTCTTCAGCCCCAGCATTTT. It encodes CASRVRALQPQHF.

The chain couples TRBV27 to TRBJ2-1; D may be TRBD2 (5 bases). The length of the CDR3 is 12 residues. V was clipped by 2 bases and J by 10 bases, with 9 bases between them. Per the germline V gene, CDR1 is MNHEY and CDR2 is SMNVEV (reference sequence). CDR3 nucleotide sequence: TGTGCCAGCAGTTTAATGGGAGAGGAGCAGTTCTTC. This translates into CASSLMGEEQFF.

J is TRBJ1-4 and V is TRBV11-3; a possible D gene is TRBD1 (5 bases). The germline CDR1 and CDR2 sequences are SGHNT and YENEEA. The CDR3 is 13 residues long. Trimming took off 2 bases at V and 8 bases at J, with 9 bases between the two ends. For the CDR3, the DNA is TGTGCCAGCAGCTTACAGGGCAGAGAAAAACTGTTTTTT. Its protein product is CASSLQGREKLFF.

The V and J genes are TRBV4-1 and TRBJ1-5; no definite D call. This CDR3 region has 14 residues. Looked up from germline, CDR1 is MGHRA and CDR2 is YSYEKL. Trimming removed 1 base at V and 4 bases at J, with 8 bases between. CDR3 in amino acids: CASSQGAANQPQHF. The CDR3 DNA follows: TGCGCCAGCAGCCAAGGGGCAGCTAATCAGCCCCAGCATTTT.

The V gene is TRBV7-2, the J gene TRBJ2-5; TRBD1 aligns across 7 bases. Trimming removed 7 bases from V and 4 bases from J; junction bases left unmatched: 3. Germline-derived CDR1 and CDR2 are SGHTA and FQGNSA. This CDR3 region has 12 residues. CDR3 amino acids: CASTKGAETQYF. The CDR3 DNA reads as TGTGCCAGCACCAAGGGGGCAGAGACCCAGTACTTC.

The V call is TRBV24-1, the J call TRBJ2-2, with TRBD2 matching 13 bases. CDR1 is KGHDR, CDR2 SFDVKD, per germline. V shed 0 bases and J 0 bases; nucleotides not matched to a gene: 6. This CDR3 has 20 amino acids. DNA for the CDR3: TGTGCCACCAGTGATTTGGGGACTAGCGGGATACGCTCGAACACCGGGGAGCTGTTTTTT. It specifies CATSDLGTSGIRSNTGELFF.

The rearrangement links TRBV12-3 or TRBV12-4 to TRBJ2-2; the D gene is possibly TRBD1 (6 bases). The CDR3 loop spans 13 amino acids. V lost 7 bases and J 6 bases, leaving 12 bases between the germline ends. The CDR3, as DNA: TGTGCCAGCACTCCGAAGGGGGCCGGGGAGCTGTTTTTT. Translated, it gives CASTPKGAGELFF.

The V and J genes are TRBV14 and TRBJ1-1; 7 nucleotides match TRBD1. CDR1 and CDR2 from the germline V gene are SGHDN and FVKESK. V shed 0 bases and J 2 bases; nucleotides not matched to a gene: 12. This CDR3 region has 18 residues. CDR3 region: CASSQETQGVVPNTEAFF. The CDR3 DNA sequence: TGTGCCAGCAGCCAAGAAACCCAGGGGGTTGTTCCTAACACTGAAGCTTTCTTT.

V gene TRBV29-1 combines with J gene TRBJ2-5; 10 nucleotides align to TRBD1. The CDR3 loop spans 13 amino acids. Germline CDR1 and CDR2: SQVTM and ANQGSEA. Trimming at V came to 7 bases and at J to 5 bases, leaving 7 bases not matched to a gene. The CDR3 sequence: CSATGTGVETQYF. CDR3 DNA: TGCAGCGCGACCGGGACAGGGGTGGAGACCCAGTACTTC. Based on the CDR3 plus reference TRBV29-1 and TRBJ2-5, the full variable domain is SAVISQKPSRDICQRGTSLTIQCQVDSQVTMMFWYRQQPGQSLTLIATANQGSEATYESGFVIDKFPISRPNLTFSTLTVSNMSPEDSSIYLCSATGTGVETQYFGPGTRLLVL.

CDR3 in amino acids: CAISEGGGSGANVLTF. The DNA of the CDR3 is TGTGCCATCAGTGAGGGGGGGGGCTCTGGGGCCAACGTCCTGACTTTC. The chain has TRBV10-3 and TRBJ2-6; 7 nucleotides line up with TRBD2. This CDR3 is built from 16 residues. V gave up 2 bases and J gave up 0 bases; unmatched junction bases: 1. Germline CDR1 ENHRY, CDR2 SYGVKD.

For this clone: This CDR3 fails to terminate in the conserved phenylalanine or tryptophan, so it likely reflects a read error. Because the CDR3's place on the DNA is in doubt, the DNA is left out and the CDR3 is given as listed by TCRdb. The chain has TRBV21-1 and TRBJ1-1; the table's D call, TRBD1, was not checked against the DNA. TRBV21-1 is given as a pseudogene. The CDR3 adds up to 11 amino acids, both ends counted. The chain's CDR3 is CASSSLARLPD.

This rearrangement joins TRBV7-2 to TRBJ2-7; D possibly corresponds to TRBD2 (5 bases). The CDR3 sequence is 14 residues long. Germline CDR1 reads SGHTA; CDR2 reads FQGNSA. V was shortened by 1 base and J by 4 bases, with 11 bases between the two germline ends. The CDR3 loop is CASSLDGIGYEQYV. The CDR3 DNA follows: TGTGCCAGCAGCTTAGACGGGATAGGATACGAGCAGTACGTC.

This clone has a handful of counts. The chain's CDR3 is CASSPGRKSTGELFF. DNA for the CDR3: TGTGCCAGCAGCCCTGGGAGGAAGAGCACCGGGGAGCTGTTTTTT. The chain has TRBV7-9 and TRBJ2-2; D may be TRBD2 (6 bases). The CDR3 length is 15 residues. The V end was cut by 5 bases, the J end by 4 bases, with 14 bases between. Per the germline V gene, CDR1 is SEHNR and CDR2 is FQNEAQ (reference sequence).

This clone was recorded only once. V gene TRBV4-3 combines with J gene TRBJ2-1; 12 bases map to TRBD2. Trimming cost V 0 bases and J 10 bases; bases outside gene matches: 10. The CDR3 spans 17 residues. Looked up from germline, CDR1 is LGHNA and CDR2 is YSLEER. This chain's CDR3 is CASSQDFASGRAEEQFF. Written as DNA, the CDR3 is TGCGCCAGCAGCCAAGATTTCGCTAGCGGGAGGGCCGAGGAGCAGTTCTTC.

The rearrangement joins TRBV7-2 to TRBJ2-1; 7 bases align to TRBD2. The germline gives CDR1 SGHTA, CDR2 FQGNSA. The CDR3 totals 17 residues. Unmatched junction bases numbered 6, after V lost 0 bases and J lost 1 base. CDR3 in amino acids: CASSLAGERGSYNEQFF. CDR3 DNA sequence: TGTGCCAGCAGCTTAGCCGGGGAGCGGGGTTCCTACAATGAGCAGTTCTTC.

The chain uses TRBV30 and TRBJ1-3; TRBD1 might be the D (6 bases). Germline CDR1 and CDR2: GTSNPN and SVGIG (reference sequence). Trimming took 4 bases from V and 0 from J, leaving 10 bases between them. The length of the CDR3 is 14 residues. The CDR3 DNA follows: TGTGCCTGGACACAGGGTTTCTCTGGAAACACCATATATTTT. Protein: CAWTQGFSGNTIYF.

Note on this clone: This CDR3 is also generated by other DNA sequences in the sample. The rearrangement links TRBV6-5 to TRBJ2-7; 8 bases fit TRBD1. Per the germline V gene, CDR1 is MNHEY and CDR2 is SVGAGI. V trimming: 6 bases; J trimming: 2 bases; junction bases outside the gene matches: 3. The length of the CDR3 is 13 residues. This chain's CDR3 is CASRDRGTYEQYV. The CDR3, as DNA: TGTGCCAGCAGAGACAGGGGTACCTACGAGCAGTACGTC.